The 20 T cell receptor beta chains below all came from one sample that was sequenced in a study of graft-versus-host responses after intestinal transplantation. Sequenced by immunoSEQ multiplex PCR; TCRdb stores in-frame clones only, minus some. The sample yields roughly 69,000 clones, 80% to 95% seen once. The sequences come from bone marrow, collected approximately 100 weeks after intestinal transplantation. The source is a human patient who received an intestinal transplant, so some T cells may come from the graft donor.

This clone appeared once. V usage is TRBV7-6 and J usage is TRBJ2-7; no clear D gene. The germline V gene encodes CDR1 SGHVS and CDR2 FNYEAQ. Between the trimmed V and J ends, which lost 0 bases and 0 bases, there was a span of 9 bases. The CDR3 spans 15 residues. The CDR3 region is CASSLADGPSYEQYF. For the CDR3, the DNA is TGTGCCAGCAGCTTAGCGGACGGACCCTCCTACGAGCAGTACTTC.

The gene calls are TRBV4-1 and TRBJ2-2; D remains unclear. Germline V CDR1 and CDR2: MGHRA, YSYEKL. The V end lost 0 bases, the J end lost 6 bases, and 17 bases lay between the germline ends. The CDR3 contains 17 residues. CDR3 nucleotide sequence: TGCGCCAGCAGCCAAGATCTTAATAGGCGGCGCGCCGGGGAGCTGTTTTTT. It yields the protein CASSQDLNRRRAGELFF.

V is TRBV2 and J is TRBJ2-7; possibly TRBD1 for D (5 bases). CDR3 length: 14 residues. V lost 5 bases to trimming and J lost 2 bases, with 13 bases between them. The germline gives CDR1 SNHLY, CDR2 FYNNEI. CDR3 in DNA: TGTGCCAGCAGTAAGGTGACAGCTCCCTACGAGCAGTACTTC. Amino acids: CASSKVTAPYEQYF.

This clone was found a few times. This sequence joins TRBV23-1 and TRBJ2-4; D is ambiguous. TRBV23-1 is recorded as an ORF, its role being uncertain. V was clipped by 8 bases and J by 0 bases, with 17 bases between them. CDR3 length: 16 amino acids. The CDR3 sequence is CASWISRHLAKNIQYF. CDR3 coding DNA: TGCGCCAGCTGGATTTCTAGACACTTAGCCAAAAACATTCAGTACTTC.

In this sample, this clone turned up once. V and J are TRBV29-1 and TRBJ2-4, with a tentative D call TRBD2 (5 bases). The CDR3 spans 13 residues. V gave up 6 bases and J gave up 8 bases, with 17 bases separating them. The germline V gene encodes CDR1 SQVTM and CDR2 ANQGSEA. Here the CDR3 reads CSVLGELGDIQYF. The CDR3 DNA is TGCAGCGTGCTTGGGGAGTTAGGAGACATTCAGTACTTC.

The chain uses TRBV28 and TRBJ2-7, with a weak D call TRBD2 (5 bases). V was pared by 3 bases and J by 6 bases, with 6 bases between. The CDR3 runs 11 residues. Germline V gene sequence: CDR1 MDHEN, CDR2 SYDVKM. CDR3 region: CASSFRGEQYF. CDR3 sequence (DNA): TGTGCCAGCAGTTTCCGGGGCGAGCAGTACTTC.

CDR3 amino acids: CASTPGPIQPQHF. The CDR3 coding sequence is TGTGCCAGCACCCCGGGTCCCATTCAGCCCCAGCATTTT. The chain links TRBV7-9 to TRBJ1-5; D uncertain. Per the germline V gene, CDR1 is SEHNR and CDR2 is FQNEAQ (reference sequence). V shed 7 bases and J shed 6 bases, with 13 bases lying between them. The CDR3 spans 13 residues.

The rearrangement links TRBV6-5 to TRBJ1-2; D remains ambiguous. V lost 5 bases to trimming and J lost 0 bases, with 13 bases between them. Looked up from germline, CDR1 is MNHEY and CDR2 is SVGAGI. This CDR3 is 15 amino acids long. The CDR3 DNA follows: TGTGCCAGCAGTCCTCCCCTGGCAACTAACTATGGCTACACCTTC. Translated: CASSPPLATNYGYTF.

The chain has TRBV4-1 and TRBJ2-2; no clear D. Trimming removed 8 bases from V and 6 bases from J, with 22 bases in between. Per the germline V gene, CDR1 is MGHRA and CDR2 is YSYEKL. The CDR3 is 16 amino acids. The CDR3 region has the DNA TGCGCCAGCTCTATTTGGACCGAAGTAGTTGCCGGGGAGCTGTTTTTT. As protein: CASSIWTEVVAGELFF.

The CDR3 DNA reads TGTGCCATCAGTGTATCCCGGGACAGCAAAACCGGGGAGCTGTTTTTT. It is translated as CAISVSRDSKTGELFF. This sequence joins TRBV10-3 and TRBJ2-2; 7 nucleotides match TRBD1. Germline CDR1 is ENHRY and CDR2 is SYGVKD. The CDR3 loop spans 16 amino acids. V dropped 4 bases and J dropped 5; count of bases not matched to a gene: 10.

The chain recombines TRBV11-1 with TRBJ2-5; D uncertain. The CDR3 is made up of 13 amino acids. CDR1 and CDR2 (germline): SGHAT, FQDESV (reference sequence). Trimming left V 5 bases short and J 2 bases short, with 9 bases between. The CDR3 DNA sequence: TGTGCCAGCAGCGGGAACAGACAAGAGACCCAGTACTTC. Encoded protein: CASSGNRQETQYF.

This clone was counted between two and nine times. The genes are TRBV10-1 and TRBJ2-7, with D unclear. Trimming took off 5 bases at V and 0 bases at J, with 8 bases between the two ends. The CDR3 length is 13 residues. CDR1 WNHNN and CDR2 SYGVQD come from the germline V gene (reference sequence). The CDR3 DNA reads as TGCGCCAGCAGTAAGGCTAGCTCCTACGAGCAGTACTTC. This sequence encodes CASSKASSYEQYF.

The chain combines TRBV10-1 with TRBJ2-2; 7 bases map to TRBD2. Germline V gene sequence: CDR1 WNHNN, CDR2 SYGVQD (reference sequence). The CDR3 is 18 amino acids. The ends lost 2 bases at V and 6 bases at J; junction bases unmatched: 15. The CDR3 region has the DNA TGCGCCAGCAGTGAGAATAGTCTAGCGGCAATAGGCGCCGGGGAGCTGTTTTTT. As protein: CASSENSLAAIGAGELFF.

V and J are TRBV10-3 and TRBJ2-7; 9 bases agree with TRBD1. Trimming cost V 0 bases and J 2 bases; bases outside gene matches: 11. Germline V gives CDR1 ENHRY, CDR2 SYGVKD. The CDR3 is 18 amino acids. DNA for the CDR3: TGTGCCATCAGTGAGTCGATTTTTCGGGACAGGGACCCCTACGAGCAGTACTTC. The encoded protein is CAISESIFRDRDPYEQYF.

This chain connects TRBV11-2 to TRBJ2-7; D is unresolved. Looked up from germline, CDR1 is SGHAT and CDR2 is FQNNGV. The CDR3 is 13 residues long. V lost 1 base and J 0 bases, leaving 4 bases between the germline ends. DNA for the CDR3: TGTGCCAGCAGCTTAGGGGCCTCCTACGAGCAGTACTTC. Residues: CASSLGASYEQYF.

This clone was seen a handful of times. The chain has TRBV27 and TRBJ1-2; TRBD1 matches at 7 bases. V was clipped by 2 bases and J by 0 bases; unmatched bases: 6. This CDR3 spans 16 amino acids. Germline lookup yields CDR1 MNHEY and CDR2 SMNVEV (reference sequence). The CDR3 spells CASSLDIGTANYGYTF. CDR3 in DNA: TGTGCCAGCAGTTTAGATATCGGGACAGCTAACTATGGCTACACCTTC.

This chain links TRBV5-1 with TRBJ2-1; a weak D match, TRBD2 (5 bases). Germline V gives CDR1 SGHRS, CDR2 YFSETQ. The V gene lost 3 bases and the J gene lost 2 bases, with 21 bases spanning the gap. This CDR3 contains 18 residues. The CDR3 region is CASSSEPTHSAPYNEQFF. CDR3 in DNA: TGCGCCAGCAGCTCAGAGCCTACCCATAGCGCTCCCTACAATGAGCAGTTCTTC.

The gene calls are TRBV9 and TRBJ2-7; TRBD2 matches 10 bases. In germline, CDR1 is SGDLS, CDR2 YYNGEE. The CDR3 extends over 16 amino acids. The V segment lost 3 bases and the J segment 6 bases; nucleotides outside the gene matches: 12. Here the CDR3 DNA reads TGTGCCAGCAGCGCACGTATAGCGGGAGGCTTGCGCGAGCAGTACTTC. It specifies CASSARIAGGLREQYF.

The V gene is TRBV10-3, the J gene TRBJ1-2; TRBD1 matches 9 bases. This CDR3 is 17 amino acids long. With V trimmed by 7 bases and J by 0 bases, 12 bases remained unmatched. Germline CDR1 is ENHRY and CDR2 is SYGVKD. The CDR3 protein is CAITQSGGTGTNYGYTF. The CDR3 DNA reads TGTGCCATCACCCAGTCTGGGGGGACAGGGACTAACTATGGCTACACCTTC.

This rearrangement joins TRBV13 to TRBJ2-7; D is perhaps TRBD2 (6 bases). The CDR3 runs to 12 residues. CDR1 is PRHDT and CDR2 is FYEKMQ in the germline V gene (reference sequence). The V end was cut by 5 bases, the J end by 6 bases, with 11 bases between. The CDR3 DNA sequence: TGTGCCAGCAGCCCGAAGGAGGGCGAGCAGTACTTC. This codes for CASSPKEGEQYF.